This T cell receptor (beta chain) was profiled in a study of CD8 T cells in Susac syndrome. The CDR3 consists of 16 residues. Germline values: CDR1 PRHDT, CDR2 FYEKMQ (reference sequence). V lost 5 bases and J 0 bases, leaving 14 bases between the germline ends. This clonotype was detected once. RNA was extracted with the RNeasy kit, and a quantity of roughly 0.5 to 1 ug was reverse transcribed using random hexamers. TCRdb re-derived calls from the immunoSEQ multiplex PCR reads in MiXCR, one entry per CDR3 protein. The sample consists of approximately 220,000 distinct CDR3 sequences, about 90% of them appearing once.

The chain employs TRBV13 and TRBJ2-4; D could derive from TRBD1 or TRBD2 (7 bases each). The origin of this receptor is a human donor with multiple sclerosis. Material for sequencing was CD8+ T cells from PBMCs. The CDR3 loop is CASSPQGGGAKNIQYF. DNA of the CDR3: TGTGCCAGCAGCCCTCAGGGGGGGGGAGCCAAAAACATTCAGTACTTC.